Listed below are T cell receptor beta chains from one sample, sequenced in a study of post-analysis software for immune sequencing data. From the PCR reads, TCRdb called clonotypes with MiXCR, one entry per CDR3 protein. This sample has about 560,000 distinct CDR3 sequences, with about 40% found just once. Sequencing was done on a sample of blood. These receptors were obtained from a girl aged 10-17 years with multiple sclerosis. CDR3s include the opening cysteine and the closing phenylalanine or tryptophan. D genes are given only for firm matches. Clone size appears in some rows only: once, few, many, or a class for an expanded clone.

cdr3_aa cdr3_nt j_call clone_size d_call v_call
CSAISGGAAGYTF TGCAGTGCTATATCAGGGGGCGCGGCTGGCTACACCTTC TRBJ1-2 NA TRBD1 TRBV20-1
CSVETGGAPDTQYF TGCAGCGTAGAGACAGGGGGCGCGCCAGATACGCAGTATTTT TRBJ2-3 few TRBD1 TRBV29-1
CSAPGGQGDNEQFF TGCAGTGCCCCAGGGGGACAGGGGGACAATGAGCAGTTCTTC TRBJ2-1 NA TRBD1 TRBV20-1
CASSQGTSGSEQYF TGTGCCAGCAGCCAGGGGACTAGCGGGTCCGAGCAGTACTTC TRBJ2-7 few TRBD2 TRBV3-1
CASSLGATTSGAYEQYF TGTGCCAGCAGCTTAGGAGCAACGACTAGCGGGGCGTACGAGCAGTACTTC TRBJ2-7 few TRBD2 TRBV7-9
CASSWTPGGQETQYF TGCGCCAGCAGCTGGACCCCCGGGGGGCAAGAGACCCAGTACTTC TRBJ2-5 few TRBD2 TRBV5-1
CASSTTGSTDTQYF TGTGCCAGTAGCACCACGGGCAGCACAGATACGCAGTATTTT TRBJ2-3 once NA TRBV19
CATSPLKDGADTQYF TGTGCCACCAGCCCCCTCAAGGACGGGGCAGATACGCAGTATTTT TRBJ2-3 few NA TRBV24-1
CASSQTGHGNEQFF TGTGCCAGCAGCCAAACGGGACATGGGAATGAGCAGTTCTTC TRBJ2-1 NA NA TRBV11-3
CASSQLGVETQYF TGTGCCAGCAGCCAACTAGGGGTAGAGACCCAGTACTTC TRBJ2-5 few NA TRBV7-6
CAGPTGRGNYEQYF TGTGCCGGACCGACAGGACGGGGGAACTACGAGCAGTACTTC TRBJ2-7 NA NA TRBV6-1
CASSSRGLSQPQHF TGTGCCAGCAGTTCCCGCGGGCTGAGTCAGCCCCAGCATTTT TRBJ1-5 NA NA TRBV12-3/TRBV12-4
CASSSGTGAGNEQFF TGTGCTAGCAGCTCCGGGACAGGGGCCGGCAATGAGCAGTTCTTC TRBJ2-1 NA TRBD1 TRBV7-7
CSVALASNQPQHF TGCAGCGTTGCCTTGGCCAGCAATCAGCCCCAGCATTTT TRBJ1-5 NA NA TRBV29-1
CASSLGILAGGATDTQYF TGTGCCAGCAGCTTAGGTATCCTAGCGGGAGGCGCCACAGATACGCAGTATTTT TRBJ2-3 few TRBD2 TRBV7-8
CSATGQAEVNYEQYF TGCAGTGCCACCGGACAGGCCGAAGTTAACTACGAGCAGTACTTC TRBJ2-7 NA TRBD1 TRBV20-1
CASSENQDSYYGYTF TGTGCCAGCAGTGAAAACCAGGACAGCTACTATGGCTACACCTTC TRBJ1-2 NA NA TRBV6-1
CASSFAGRESSYNEQFF TGTGCCAGCAGCTTTGCCGGACGAGAAAGCTCCTACAATGAGCAGTTCTTC TRBJ2-1 NA NA TRBV7-9
CSVRVRLNTEAFF TGCAGCGTTCGAGTCAGGCTGAACACTGAAGCTTTCTTT TRBJ1-1 NA NA TRBV29-1
CASSTRLAGGYSEQFF TGTGCCAGCAGCACCCGACTAGCGGGGGGATATAGTGAGCAGTTCTTC TRBJ2-1 few TRBD2 TRBV9
CASSSRGLWETQYF TGTGCCAGCAGTTCCAGGGGGCTGTGGGAGACCCAGTACTTC TRBJ2-5 NA TRBD1 TRBV12-3/TRBV12-4
CSVEAPSYNEQFF TGCAGCGTTGAAGCTCCCTCCTACAATGAGCAGTTCTTC TRBJ2-1 NA NA TRBV29-1
CASSHSGELFF TGTGCCAGCAGCCACTCCGGGGAGCTGTTTTTT TRBJ2-2 NA NA TRBV9
CASSLAYRAGNYEQYF TGTGCCAGCAGCTTGGCCTATCGTGCAGGGAACTACGAGCAGTACTTC TRBJ2-7 NA NA TRBV5-5
CASSLWGSENYEQYF TGTGCCAGCAGCTTATGGGGCAGCGAGAACTACGAGCAGTACTTC TRBJ2-7 NA NA TRBV7-8
CASSLGSPNYGYTF TGCGCCAGCAGCCTGGGCAGCCCTAACTATGGCTACACCTTC TRBJ1-2 NA NA TRBV5-1
CSARGDRLLYGYTF TGCAGTGCTAGAGGTGATCGGTTACTCTATGGCTACACCTTC TRBJ1-2 NA NA TRBV20-1
CSARRTGSNTEAFF TGCAGTGCTAGGAGGACAGGGTCCAACACTGAAGCTTTCTTT TRBJ1-1 few TRBD1 TRBV20-1
CASSSPLRGLAGHNEQFF TGTGCCAGCAGCTCACCTTTAAGGGGACTAGCGGGCCACAATGAGCAGTTCTTC TRBJ2-1 NA TRBD2 TRBV9
CASSPVVYEQYF TGTGCCAGCAGTCCGGTAGTCTACGAGCAGTACTTC TRBJ2-7 few NA TRBV12-3/TRBV12-4
CASSLVICDEKLFF TGTGCTAGCAGCTTAGTAATCTGCGATGAAAAACTGTTTTTT TRBJ1-4 NA NA TRBV7-7
CASSPRQGANVENIQYF TGTGCCAGCAGCCCCCGACAGGGGGCCAATGTAGAAAACATTCAGTACTTC TRBJ2-4 few TRBD1 TRBV11-2
CASSPGTSGRNNEQFF TGTGCCAGCAGTCCCGGGACTAGCGGGCGAAACAATGAGCAGTTCTTC TRBJ2-1 NA TRBD2 TRBV12-3/TRBV12-4
CASSLDRTRTDTQYF TGTGCCAGCAGCTTAGATCGGACACGCACAGATACGCAGTATTTT TRBJ2-3 few NA TRBV7-2